The text below deals with one T cell receptor (beta chain). This clone has just one count. Its antigen is still unknown. The record has no base qualities; no much larger clone is one base away. TCRbeta CDR3 regions were amplified from genomic DNA using the immunoSEQ Assay, a bias-controlled multiplex PCR. Processing in the source paper ran as follows. Nucleated cell counts per sample were estimated from amplification of reference gene primers within the assay. Sequence reads were collapsed and filtered to measure the absolute abundance of every unique TCRbeta CDR3 rearrangement. For each sample, productive Simpson clonality was calculated as the square root of Simpson's diversity index across productive rearrangements. TCRdb mirrors the immuneACCESS table, restricted to in-frame sequences. Some clones are absent from its copies; in checked studies, under half trace to an unresolved V gene, and the reason for the others is unknown. The V and J calls and clone size were taken over from that table, and D and trimming were inferred from the DNA. Counted in this sample were 200,000 to 300,000 clones; 85% to 90% of them appeared once. The ten largest clonotypes hold less than 0.9% of the sample.

The data were taken from a study of blood T cell repertoires in COVID-19 (dated by TCRdb to about 2020). With regard to the full study: Collaborator samples came from the United States, Italy and Spain and covered acute and convalescent phases of COVID-19. The prospective study material was composed of cDNA or gDNA derived from T cells, B-cell-depleted T cells, or PBMCs. Subjects who had been exposed to COVID-19, were actively infected with it, or had recovered from it provided the deeply sampled blood TCRbeta repertoires that made up the dataset. The repertoires were made available in a free public database intended to serve as a resource for research on the immune response to SARS-CoV-2. Samples came from the ongoing ImmuneRACE study (first 160 participants) plus 1,254 subjects from 6 global collaborators. Nearly every sample came with metadata listing a de-identified subject ID, COVID-19 status, age in years and sex. Where HLA class I and class II types were available, the types were taken from metadata supplied by the sample provider, not from assay-based typing. The paper's findings and limits, for the study overall: How much clinical and demographic metadata was included differed by source and by participant, and the metadata was provided uncurated.

In the prospective study, participants were roughly 18 to 89 years old, resided in about 25 geographic areas of the United States, and were enrolled through a virtual design. In the prospective study, cohorts were assigned on the basis of participant-reported clinical history obtained from a screening survey and a study questionnaire. Exposed participants were defined as having been in contact with someone with a PCR-confirmed or clinician-diagnosed COVID-19 case within 2 weeks of study entry. In the prospective study, whole blood, serum and a nasopharyngeal or oropharyngeal swab were collected from each participant by mobile phlebotomists. Participants in the prospective study had the option to provide additional blood draws and questionnaires over an approximately 2-month period. Before DNA extraction, prospective study blood samples were shipped either frozen or at room temperature. Measured from the cysteine to the phenylalanine, the CDR3 is 16 residues long. The only DNA kept is the CDR3, 48 bases in frame from the first base. According to the germline V gene, CDR1 reads MGHRA and CDR2 reads YSYEKL. At the junction V is shortened by 1 base and J by 6 bases, with 16 bases in between.

This TCR was sampled from a man aged 50 or older who had been exposed to COVID-19. Sequenced material: PBMCs or T cells enriched from blood (not recorded which). Recombination linked TRBV4-1 to TRBJ1-5; a weak D assignment points to TRBD1 (5 bases agree). The DNA reads as follows: TGCGCCAGCAGCCAAGTATTCACAGGTTCGGCTCAGCCCCAGCATTTT. This gives the protein CASSQVFTGSAQPQHF.